This is a list of T cell receptor beta chains from one sample in a study of blood T cell repertoires in COVID-19. Profiling relied on immunoSEQ multiplex PCR, and the TCRdb table lists in-frame clones only, not all of them. The table has under 400,000 clones, roughly 86% seen once; the top ten hold 10%. What was sequenced was peripheral blood. These TCRs come from a woman aged 25 to 39 with COVID-19, enrolled during active disease. Both conserved end residues are part of each CDR3. A D gene is named only where the DNA matches it firmly. Clone size is shown for a subset of rows, as once, few, many or a class of expanded clone.

cdr3_aa: CASSLLSREETQYF
cdr3_nt: TGTGCCAGCAGTTTATTATCGCGGGAAGAGACCCAGTACTTC
clone_size: -
v_call: TRBV28
d_call: -
j_call: TRBJ2-5

cdr3_aa: CASSELPGQLNTEAFF
cdr3_nt: TGTGCCAGCAGTGAACTACCGGGACAGCTGAACACTGAAGCTTTCTTT
clone_size: few
v_call: TRBV9
d_call: TRBD1
j_call: TRBJ1-1

cdr3_aa: CASSILAASTDTQYF
cdr3_nt: TGTGCCAGTAGTATACTAGCGGCTAGCACAGATACGCAGTATTTT
clone_size: -
v_call: TRBV19
d_call: TRBD2
j_call: TRBJ2-3

cdr3_aa: CASSAAGGGADTQYF
cdr3_nt: TGTGCCAGCAGTGCGGCAGGGGGCGGCGCAGATACGCAGTATTTT
clone_size: -
v_call: TRBV2
d_call: TRBD1
j_call: TRBJ2-3

cdr3_aa: CASSATTPRMYNEQFF
cdr3_nt: TGTGCCAGCAGCGCGACCACTCCGAGGATGTACAATGAGCAGTTCTTC
clone_size: -
v_call: TRBV13
d_call: -
j_call: TRBJ2-1

cdr3_aa: CASSLSPGTGIIDGYTF
cdr3_nt: TGCGCCAGCAGCTTATCCCCCGGGACAGGGATTATCGATGGCTACACCTTC
clone_size: -
v_call: TRBV5-1
d_call: TRBD1
j_call: TRBJ1-2

cdr3_aa: CASSTRQGSTNEKLFF
cdr3_nt: TGTGCCAGCAGCACCCGACAGGGATCAACTAATGAAAAACTGTTTTTT
clone_size: -
v_call: TRBV7-9
d_call: TRBD1
j_call: TRBJ1-4

cdr3_aa: CASSVGGAGTDTQYF
cdr3_nt: TGTGCCAGCAGCGTGGGGGGGGCTGGCACAGATACGCAGTATTTT
clone_size: -
v_call: TRBV9
d_call: -
j_call: TRBJ2-3

cdr3_aa: CAQPGQGSNEQYF
cdr3_nt: TGTGCCCAACCGGGACAGGGGAGCAACGAGCAGTACTTC
clone_size: -
v_call: TRBV27
d_call: TRBD1
j_call: TRBJ2-7

cdr3_aa: CASSRATSGTETQYF
cdr3_nt: TGTGCCAGCAGCCGAGCCACTAGCGGGACGGAGACCCAGTACTTC
clone_size: -
v_call: TRBV3-1/TRBV3-2
d_call: TRBD2
j_call: TRBJ2-5

cdr3_aa: CASSQGGQGYSNQPQHF
cdr3_nt: TGCGCCAGCAGCCAAGGCGGACAGGGTTATAGCAATCAGCCCCAGCATTTT
clone_size: many
v_call: TRBV4-1
d_call: TRBD1
j_call: TRBJ1-5

cdr3_aa: CASSPLGLYQETQYF
cdr3_nt: TGTGCCAGCAGCCCTCTGGGGCTGTACCAAGAGACCCAGTACTTC
clone_size: -
v_call: TRBV27
d_call: -
j_call: TRBJ2-5

cdr3_aa: CASTTGGNQPQHF
cdr3_nt: TGTGCCAGCACCACCGGGGGGAACCAGCCCCAGCATTTT
clone_size: -
v_call: TRBV6-6
d_call: -
j_call: TRBJ1-5

cdr3_aa: CASSRGTGELFF
cdr3_nt: TGTGCCAGCAGTAGGGGGACCGGGGAGCTGTTTTTT
clone_size: few
v_call: TRBV28
d_call: -
j_call: TRBJ2-2

cdr3_aa: CASSPGQGGAYEQYF
cdr3_nt: TGTGCCAGCAGTCCGGGACAGGGGGGAGCCTACGAGCAGTACTTC
clone_size: -
v_call: TRBV28
d_call: TRBD1
j_call: TRBJ2-7

cdr3_aa: CASSPLGGEQYF
cdr3_nt: TGCGCCAGCAGCCCCCTAGGGGGTGAGCAGTACTTC
clone_size: many
v_call: TRBV4-1
d_call: -
j_call: TRBJ2-7

cdr3_aa: CASRLRTGFGEQYF
cdr3_nt: TGTGCCAGCAGACTCCGGACAGGGTTCGGCGAGCAGTACTTC
clone_size: few
v_call: TRBV6-5
d_call: TRBD1
j_call: TRBJ2-7

cdr3_aa: CASSPSGQLFQPQHF
cdr3_nt: TGTGCCAGCAGCCCCTCCGGACAATTATTTCAGCCCCAGCATTTT
clone_size: -
v_call: TRBV5-5
d_call: -
j_call: TRBJ1-5

cdr3_aa: CASSPQEISGANVLTF
cdr3_nt: TGTGCCAGCTCACCACAGGAGATCTCTGGGGCCAACGTCCTGACTTTC
clone_size: -
v_call: TRBV18
d_call: -
j_call: TRBJ2-6

cdr3_aa: CASSPGWEFKGEQYF
cdr3_nt: TGTGCCAGTAGCCCCGGCTGGGAGTTTAAGGGCGAGCAGTACTTC
clone_size: -
v_call: TRBV19
d_call: -
j_call: TRBJ2-7

cdr3_aa: CASSLYRGGYGYTF
cdr3_nt: TGTGCCAGCAGTTTGTACAGGGGAGGCTATGGCTACACCTTC
clone_size: -
v_call: TRBV6-5
d_call: TRBD1
j_call: TRBJ1-2

cdr3_aa: CASSPGGAGLAEYRETQYF
cdr3_nt: TGCGCCAGCAGCCCCGGAGGAGCGGGACTAGCGGAGTACCGAGAGACCCAGTACTTC
clone_size: -
v_call: TRBV4-3
d_call: TRBD2
j_call: TRBJ2-5

cdr3_aa: CASRGQGSRTDTQYF
cdr3_nt: TGTGCCAGCAGAGGACAGGGGTCACGCACAGATACGCAGTATTTT
clone_size: few
v_call: TRBV6-5
d_call: TRBD1
j_call: TRBJ2-3

cdr3_aa: CATSRETLAAYEQYF
cdr3_nt: TGTGCCACCAGCAGAGAGACACTAGCGGCCTACGAGCAGTACTTC
clone_size: -
v_call: TRBV15
d_call: TRBD2
j_call: TRBJ2-7

cdr3_aa: CASSEVQGREKLFF
cdr3_nt: TGTGCCAGCAGTGAGGTCCAGGGCCGGGAAAAACTGTTTTTT
clone_size: -
v_call: TRBV2
d_call: -
j_call: TRBJ1-4

cdr3_aa: CASSFGNRGGTEAFF
cdr3_nt: TGTGCCAGCAGTTTCGGGAACAGGGGAGGCACTGAAGCTTTCTTT
clone_size: -
v_call: TRBV27
d_call: TRBD1
j_call: TRBJ1-1

cdr3_aa: CASSLGEANEKLFF
cdr3_nt: TGTGCCAGCTCCCTTGGGGAGGCTAATGAAAAACTGTTTTTT
clone_size: -
v_call: TRBV18
d_call: -
j_call: TRBJ1-4

cdr3_aa: CASSYGSAYNEQFF
cdr3_nt: TGTGCCAGTAGTTATGGTAGCGCCTACAATGAGCAGTTCTTC
clone_size: -
v_call: TRBV19
d_call: -
j_call: TRBJ2-1

cdr3_aa: CASSLPRTGGRYEQYF
cdr3_nt: TGTGCCAGCAGTTTGCCCCGTACAGGGGGCCGCTACGAGCAGTACTTC
clone_size: -
v_call: TRBV28
d_call: TRBD1
j_call: TRBJ2-7

cdr3_aa: CASSLVQGSYEQYF
cdr3_nt: TGTGCCAGCAGCTTAGTGCAGGGGTCCTACGAGCAGTACTTC
clone_size: -
v_call: TRBV7-8
d_call: -
j_call: TRBJ2-7

cdr3_aa: CASSQHSTGGLAYEQYF
cdr3_nt: TGCGCCAGCAGCCAACACTCGACAGGGGGTCTGGCCTACGAGCAGTACTTC
clone_size: -
v_call: TRBV4-1
d_call: TRBD1
j_call: TRBJ2-7

cdr3_aa: CASSLGQGRNTEAFF
cdr3_nt: TGTGCCAGCAGTCTAGGACAGGGGCGAAACACTGAAGCTTTCTTT
clone_size: -
v_call: TRBV27
d_call: TRBD1
j_call: TRBJ1-1

cdr3_aa: CASSQVSGAQAFF
cdr3_nt: TGCGCCAGCAGCCAAGTAAGTGGGGCTCAAGCTTTCTTT
clone_size: -
v_call: TRBV4-1
d_call: -
j_call: TRBJ1-1

cdr3_aa: CASSLERGGTATQYF
cdr3_nt: TGTGCTAGCAGCTTAGAACGGGGCGGGACTGCCACCCAGTACTTC
clone_size: -
v_call: TRBV7-7
d_call: -
j_call: TRBJ2-5

cdr3_aa: CASSTPTAGMIDGYTF
cdr3_nt: TGCGCCAGCAGCACCCCGACAGCGGGGATGATCGATGGCTACACCTTC
clone_size: -
v_call: TRBV5-1
d_call: -
j_call: TRBJ1-2

cdr3_aa: CASSMASSYNEQFF
cdr3_nt: TGTGCCAGTAGTATGGCTAGTTCTTACAATGAGCAGTTCTTC
clone_size: -
v_call: TRBV19
d_call: -
j_call: TRBJ2-1

cdr3_aa: CASSEAQTLQPQHF
cdr3_nt: TGTGCCAGCAGTGAAGCGCAGACATTACAGCCCCAGCATTTT
clone_size: once
v_call: TRBV6-1
d_call: -
j_call: TRBJ1-5

cdr3_aa: CASSPQASGDNEQFF
cdr3_nt: TGTGCCAGCTCACCCCAGGCTAGCGGGGACAATGAGCAGTTCTTC
clone_size: -
v_call: TRBV18
d_call: TRBD2
j_call: TRBJ2-1

cdr3_aa: CASSLGGGSGYEQYF
cdr3_nt: TGTGCCAGCAGCCTGGGGGGCGGGAGTGGGTACGAGCAGTACTTC
clone_size: -
v_call: TRBV7-2
d_call: -
j_call: TRBJ2-7

cdr3_aa: CASSPLRLDYGYTF
cdr3_nt: TGCGCCAGCAGCCCCCTACGTCTGGACTATGGCTACACCTTC
clone_size: once
v_call: TRBV4-1
d_call: -
j_call: TRBJ1-2